This is a list of T cell receptor beta chains from one sample in a study of regulatory T cells in long-lasting Graves disease. TCRdb called the multiplex PCR reads again in MiXCR, with one record for every CDR3 protein. The sample lists around 430,000 distinct CDR3 sequences, about 22% occurring once. This specimen was peripheral blood mononuclear cells (PBMCs), taken when the disease was refractory, from a patient treated with antithyroid drugs. The receptors derive from a female donor with Graves disease. The CDR3 runs from the conserved cysteine through the conserved F or W. A D gene is named only where the DNA matches it firmly. Clone size, where shown, is once, few, many, or a class for clones that have expanded.

>-|few|TRBV19|TRBJ2-5
CASTPGRDLYAETQYF
TGTGCCAGTACGCCAGGTCGAGACTTGTATGCAGAGACCCAGTACTTC
>-|many|TRBV6-1|TRBJ2-5
CASSPTIYPRGETQYF
TGTGCCAGCAGCCCCACCATTTACCCTAGAGGAGAGACCCAGTACTTC
>-|many|TRBV11-1|TRBJ2-5
CASSWAEETQYF
TGTGCCAGCAGCTGGGCGGAGGAGACCCAGTACTTC
>-|many|TRBV19|TRBJ2-5
CASKEAGHREETQYF
TGTGCCAGTAAGGAGGCGGGACATCGCGAAGAGACCCAGTACTTC
>TRBD1|many|TRBV28|TRBJ2-7
CASSLFPDRGEQYF
TGTGCCAGCAGTTTATTCCCGGACAGGGGCGAGCAGTACTTC
>-|many|TRBV10-3|TRBJ1-4
CAISTGGGKLFF
TGTGCCATCAGCACGGGGGGAGGAAAACTGTTTTTT
>TRBD1|many|TRBV6-1|TRBJ1-2
CASSRNIRQGRYTF
TGTGCCAGCAGCCGGAACATCAGACAGGGGCGCTACACCTTC
>-|few|TRBV4-1|TRBJ2-7
CASSQVGTSYEQYF
TGCGCCAGCAGCCAAGTTGGGACCTCCTACGAGCAGTACTTC
>-|few|TRBV9|TRBJ2-7
CASSVEGASYEQYF
TGTGCCAGCAGCGTAGAGGGTGCATCCTACGAGCAGTACTTC
>-|few|TRBV24-1|TRBJ1-5
CATSDRGLDTGPQHF
TGTGCCACCAGTGATCGGGGCCTTGACACGGGGCCCCAGCATTTT
>-|many|TRBV6-1|TRBJ2-5
CASSVLGADETQYF
TGTGCCAGCAGTGTTTTAGGGGCGGATGAGACCCAGTACTTC
>-|many|TRBV7-2|TRBJ2-5
CASSFRLIQETQYF
TGTGCCAGCAGCTTTAGACTGATCCAAGAGACCCAGTACTTC
>-|many|TRBV3-1|TRBJ1-1
CASSQPTVNTEAFF
TGTGCCAGCAGCCAACCGACAGTGAACACTGAAGCTTTCTTT
>-|-|TRBV6-2/TRBV6-3|TRBJ2-7
CASSYLGGTSYEQYF
TGTGCCAGCAGTTACTTGGGGGGAACCTCCTACGAGCAGTACTTC
>-|-|TRBV6-5|TRBJ2-7
CASSYSTSSVSSYEQYF
TGTGCCAGCAGTTACTCGACGTCTAGTGTCAGCTCCTACGAGCAGTACTTC
>-|-|TRBV19|TRBJ1-1
CATISRTGNTEAFF
TGTGCCACAATAAGCCGTACAGGGAACACTGAAGCTTTCTTT
>-|few|TRBV30|TRBJ2-7
CAWRHETYEQYF
TGTGCCTGGAGGCACGAGACTTACGAGCAGTACTTC
>-|-|TRBV19|TRBJ1-5
CASRSQRARMNQPQHF
TGTGCCAGTAGATCACAGAGGGCGCGCATGAATCAGCCCCAGCATTTT
>-|-|TRBV19|TRBJ2-2
CASSRVYGIGGTGELFF
TGTGCCAGTAGTAGGGTATATGGCATCGGGGGCACCGGGGAGCTGTTTTTT
>TRBD2|few|TRBV10-3|TRBJ2-7
CAITPGLAGDEQYF
TGTGCCATCACCCCGGGACTAGCGGGAGACGAGCAGTACTTC
>TRBD1|-|TRBV19|TRBJ1-1
CASSKQGQTMNTEAFF
TGTGCCAGTAGTAAACAGGGACAGACCATGAACACTGAAGCTTTCTTT
>-|many|TRBV6-2/TRBV6-3|TRBJ1-5
CATIDGRDSNQPQHF
TGTGCCACCATAGACGGCCGAGACAGCAATCAGCCCCAGCATTTT
>TRBD2|-|TRBV20-1|TRBJ2-5
CSASRTSVGTQYF
TGCAGTGCTAGCCGGACTAGCGTCGGGACCCAGTACTTC
>-|-|TRBV7-2|TRBJ1-1
CASSFNAIGSGLNTEAFF
TGTGCCAGCAGCTTTAATGCAATCGGGTCGGGCCTGAACACTGAAGCTTTCTTT
>-|few|TRBV12-3/TRBV12-4|TRBJ2-7
CASSFEPIMYYEQYF
TGTGCCAGCAGTTTTGAGCCCATTATGTACTACGAGCAGTACTTC
>-|many|TRBV15|TRBJ1-2
CATSRDEGHRATYGYTF
TGTGCCACCAGCAGAGATGAGGGGCACAGGGCCACCTATGGCTACACCTTC
>-|few|TRBV7-2|TRBJ1-2
CASSLSDKASAGYTF
TGTGCCAGCAGCTTATCCGATAAAGCCTCGGCCGGCTACACCTTC
>-|many|TRBV29-1|TRBJ1-1
CSVRTEGWAEAFF
TGCAGCGTGAGGACAGAAGGCTGGGCTGAAGCTTTCTTT
>TRBD1|-|TRBV3-1|TRBJ1-3
CASSPGTGSGNTIYF
TGTGCCAGCAGCCCCGGGACAGGGAGTGGAAACACCATATATTTT
>-|few|TRBV10-3|TRBJ1-1
CAISERGGTEAFF
TGTGCCATCAGTGAGCGGGGTGGCACTGAAGCTTTCTTT
>-|-|TRBV30|TRBJ1-3
CAWEEISGNTIYF
TGTGCCTGGGAAGAAATTTCTGGAAACACCATATATTTT
>-|few|TRBV6-1|TRBJ2-1
CASSLDANEQFF
TGTGCCAGCAGTCTCGACGCAAATGAGCAGTTCTTC
>-|-|TRBV5-6|TRBJ2-7
CASSLGSSGPSYEQYF
TGTGCCAGCAGCTTGGGCTCTTCTGGACCCTCCTACGAGCAGTACTTC
>-|few|TRBV7-9|TRBJ2-5
CASSLWGRETQYF
TGTGCCAGCAGCTTATGGGGGAGGGAGACCCAGTACTTC
>-|-|TRBV28|TRBJ2-7
CASSKGLEIYEQYF
TGTGCCAGCAGTAAAGGACTCGAGATCTACGAGCAGTACTTC
>TRBD1|many|TRBV7-9|TRBJ1-2
CASSFRDRVGGYTF
TGTGCCAGCAGCTTCCGGGACAGGGTTGGCGGCTACACCTTC
>TRBD1|few|TRBV7-9|TRBJ2-1
CASSLDRVGEQFF
TGTGCCAGCAGCTTGGACAGGGTGGGTGAGCAGTTCTTC
>-|-|TRBV6-1|TRBJ2-7
CASRHGQDYEQYF
TGTGCCAGCAGGCATGGACAAGACTACGAGCAGTACTTC
>-|few|TRBV14|TRBJ1-1
CASSQGGNSEAFF
TGTGCCAGCAGCCAAGGGGGTAACTCTGAAGCTTTCTTT
>TRBD2|few|TRBV7-2|TRBJ2-2
CASSFISGPNTGELFF
TGTGCCAGCAGTTTTATTAGCGGGCCCAACACCGGGGAGCTGTTTTTT
>TRBD1|many|TRBV27|TRBJ2-7
CASSPVGQGAYEQYF
TGTGCCAGCAGCCCCGTCGGACAGGGGGCCTACGAGCAGTACTTC
>-|-|TRBV10-3|TRBJ2-3
CAISPDPDTQYF
TGTGCCATCTCCCCAGATCCAGATACGCAGTATTTT
>TRBD1|-|TRBV7-2|TRBJ1-3
CASSLVRGRTGNTIYF
TGTGCCAGCAGCTTAGTCAGGGGGCGAACTGGAAACACCATATATTTT
>-|-|TRBV5-5|TRBJ1-2
CASSSPLGGNGYTF
TGTGCCAGCAGCTCCCCCCTAGGAGGGAATGGCTACACCTTC
>-|many|TRBV6-1|TRBJ2-5
CASSPGGAAKTQYF
TGTGCCAGCAGTCCAGGCGGGGCGGCGAAGACCCAGTACTTC
>-|many|TRBV7-2|TRBJ2-2
CASSLAYAGRTNTGELFF
TGTGCCAGCAGCTTAGCGTACGCAGGCAGAACGAACACCGGGGAGCTGTTTTTT
>-|-|TRBV30|TRBJ2-2
CAWLKGEYDTGELFF
TGTGCCTGGTTAAAGGGGGAGTACGACACCGGGGAGCTGTTTTTT
>TRBD1|many|TRBV30|TRBJ2-7
CACRGQGNEQYF
TGTGCCTGTAGGGGACAGGGAAATGAGCAGTACTTC
>TRBD1|-|TRBV27|TRBJ2-7
CASSPRAGGRLRYEQYF
TGTGCCAGCAGTCCCCGGGCAGGGGGCCGGTTGCGGTACGAGCAGTACTTC
>-|many|TRBV29-1|TRBJ1-1
CSAQGTANTEAFF
TGCAGCGCCCAAGGCACAGCTAACACTGAAGCTTTCTTT
>TRBD1|-|TRBV7-3|TRBJ1-1
CASSPRAGGDSEAFF
TGTGCCAGCAGCCCCCGGGCAGGGGGCGATTCTGAAGCTTTCTTT
>-|few|TRBV6-1|TRBJ1-1
CASSDRATTEAFF
TGTGCCAGCAGTGATCGGGCCACCACTGAAGCTTTCTTT
>-|-|TRBV29-1|TRBJ2-2
CSVRPGMNTGELFF
TGCAGCGTTCGACCTGGGATGAACACCGGGGAGCTGTTTTTT
>-|-|TRBV3-2|TRBJ2-1
CASSPSGGAGNEQFF
TGTGCCAGCTCTCCCAGCGGGGGGGCAGGGAATGAGCAGTTCTTC
>-|many|TRBV7-3|TRBJ2-4
CASSLVGGRGNIQYF
TGTGCCAGCAGCTTGGTAGGGGGGCGCGGAAACATTCAGTACTTC
>-|-|TRBV2|TRBJ1-2
CASSEASTNYGYTF
TGTGCCAGCAGTGAAGCGTCCACTAACTATGGCTACACCTTC
>-|many|TRBV2|TRBJ2-5
CASSVDRLETQYF
TGTGCCAGCAGTGTGGACAGACTAGAGACCCAGTACTTC
>-|many|TRBV7-2|TRBJ1-2
CASSLTSDPLGLGYTF
TGTGCCAGCAGCTTAACCTCTGATCCCCTAGGGCTTGGCTACACCTTC